These 21 T cell receptor beta chains share one sample of origin, sequenced in a study of Graves' ophthalmopathy and Graves' hyperthyroidism. Using RNA transcripts, the TCR beta CDR3 regions were amplified. HTBI-primed RT-PCR formed the first round, and a multiplex PCR formed the second. MiXCR, run by TCRdb on the multiplex PCR reads, gives a single entry per CDR3 protein. This table has 500,000 to 800,000 distinct CDR3 sequences, about 38% appearing once. Sequencing used peripheral blood. The receptor source for this set is an adult man with Graves' ophthalmopathy.

In its sample, this clonotype was seen a few times. The J gene is TRBJ2-7, the V gene TRBV7-9; perhaps TRBD1 as D (6 bases). The length of the CDR3 is 15 residues. Germline V gene lookup returns CDR1 SEHNR and CDR2 FQNEAQ (reference sequence). The V and J ends lost 5 bases and 2 bases respectively, with 16 bases between them. The CDR3 DNA follows: TGTGCCAGCAGCGAAGGTCCGGACAGAACCTACGAGCAGTACTTC. Protein: CASSEGPDRTYEQYF.

The rearrangement joins TRBV6-1 to TRBJ2-5, with D uncertain. This CDR3 has 15 amino acids. V was trimmed by 3 bases and J by 6 bases, leaving 17 bases between them. Germline V gene data show CDR1 as MNHNS and CDR2 as SASEGT. The CDR3 bases are TGTGCCAGCAGTGATGGTTTGTCGAGTAGTCAGACCCAGTACTTC. Translation gives CASSDGLSSSQTQYF.

In the case of this clonotype: Just one base apart from a much larger clone, this may be a read error. The V and J genes are TRBV7-6 and TRBJ2-5; 7 bases line up with TRBD1. The CDR3 has 15 amino acids. CDR1 and CDR2 from the germline V gene are SGHVS and FNYEAQ. CDR3 loop: CASSPRQGLQETQCF. CDR3 coding DNA: TGTGCCAGCAGCCCCCGACAGGGATTGCAAGAGACCCAGTGCTTC.

The chain couples TRBV20-1 to TRBJ1-3; the match to TRBD1 covers 7 bases. Germline values: CDR1 DFQATT, CDR2 SNEGSKA (reference sequence). V shed 0 bases and J 4 bases; nucleotides not matched to a gene: 3. The CDR3 contains 14 residues. CDR3 DNA sequence: TGCAGTGCTAGAGATCCAGGGGGGGGAAACACCATATATTTT. It specifies CSARDPGGGNTIYF.

This clonotype has ten or more counts. This chain links TRBV2 with TRBJ2-7; maybe TRBD2 (6 bases). This CDR3 is 13 amino acids long. CDR1 is SNHLY and CDR2 is FYNNEI in the germline V gene. V was cut by 2 bases and J by 6 bases, with 11 bases left in between. CDR3 nucleotide sequence: TGTGCCAGCAGTGAATACGGGGGTGGCGAGCAGTACTTC. This gives the protein CASSEYGGGEQYF.

This clonotype was seen ten or more times. J is TRBJ1-5 and V is TRBV4-1; 9 positions match TRBD1. V lost 3 bases to trimming and J lost 5 bases; unmatched junction nucleotides: 2. The CDR3 extends over 14 amino acids. Germline lookup yields CDR1 MGHRA and CDR2 YSYEKL. CDR3 bases: TGCGCCAGCAGCCAGGGACAGGGCCATCAGCCCCAGCATTTT. Residues: CASSQGQGHQPQHF.

This clonotype was seen only once. The chain joins TRBV7-9 to TRBJ1-5; D is possibly TRBD1 (5 bases). Trimming cost V 1 base and J 2 bases, with 12 bases left between them. CDR1 and CDR2 from the germline V gene are SEHNR and FQNEAQ (reference sequence). CDR3 length: 16 amino acids. The CDR3 DNA reads as TGTGCCAGCAGCTTAGACGGTGGGGCTGGCAATCAGCCCCAGCATTTT. This translates into CASSLDGGAGNQPQHF. The full variable domain, in which reference TRBV7-9 and TRBJ1-5 provide the parts outside the CDR3, is DTGVSQNPRHKITKRGQNVTFRCDPISEHNRLYWYRQTLGQGPEFLTYFQNEAQLEKSRLLSDRFSAERPKGSFSTLEIQRTEQGDSAMYLCASSLDGGAGNQPQHFGDGTRLSIL.

This clonotype was observed a handful of times. The V and J genes are TRBV12-3 or TRBV12-4 and TRBJ1-1; 9 bases are shared with TRBD1. This CDR3 has 15 amino acids. The CDR3 DNA follows: TGTGCTAGTGGAAAGATTGGGGACAGGGAGTCGGGAGCTTTCTTT. Protein product: CASGKIGDRESGAFF.

A few counts support this clonotype. The rearrangement links TRBV7-9 to TRBJ2-5; 10 nucleotides match TRBD2. The CDR3 is 16 residues long. Germline CDR1 is SEHNR and CDR2 is FQNEAQ (reference sequence). V trimming: 5 bases; J trimming: 5 bases; junction bases outside the gene matches: 11. The DNA of the CDR3 is TGTGCCAGCAGCCACTTTCTAGCGGGAGTAGATGAGACCCAGTACTTC. Translation: CASSHFLAGVDETQYF.

In DNA, the CDR3 is TGTGCCAGCACTGCCGGGGCTAGCAATCAGCCCCAGCATTTT. Its translation is CASTAGASNQPQHF. V is TRBV25-1 and J is TRBJ1-5, with D possibly matching TRBD1 (5 bases). V lost 7 bases and J lost 0, with 10 bases in between. Per germline, CDR1 MGHDK and CDR2 SYGVNS. The CDR3 has 14 residues.

The chain carries TRBV9 and TRBJ1-2; TRBD1 aligns across 9 bases. The V gene end was trimmed by 4 bases and the J gene end by 11 bases; junction bases not matched to a gene: 6. CDR3 size: 12 residues. Per germline, CDR1 SGDLS and CDR2 YYNGEE. The CDR3 coding sequence is TGTGCCAGCAGCTCTCCGGGACAGGGTTACACCTTC. Translated: CASSSPGQGYTF.

In regard to this clonotype: Because it lacks the conserved phenylalanine or tryptophan at the end, this CDR3 is likely a read error. The rearrangement joins TRBV7-6 to TRBJ2-7; 11 bases are shared with TRBD1. After removal of 6 bases from V and 7 bases from J, the junction contained 11 bases not matched to a gene. This CDR3 contains 15 residues. CDR1 is SGHVS and CDR2 is FNYEAQ in the germline V gene. In nucleotides, the CDR3 is TGTGCCAGCAGTCTGGGACAGGGGGGAGAGGGTGAGCAGTACCTC. Translation gives CASSLGQGGEGEQYL.

V and J are TRBV5-1 and TRBJ2-7; 10 nucleotides agree with TRBD1. This CDR3 comprises 15 residues. Trimming at V came to 4 bases and at J to 0 bases, leaving 4 bases not matched to a gene. Germline V gene lookup returns CDR1 SGHRS and CDR2 YFSETQ. In DNA form, the CDR3 reads TGCGCCAGCAGCGGGGACAGGGGCCTCTCCTACGAGCAGTACTTC. Its protein is CASSGDRGLSYEQYF.

This clonotype appeared many times. The chain couples TRBV7-9 to TRBJ1-4, with 9 nucleotides matching TRBD1. The trim removed 3 bases at V and 8 bases at J, leaving 7 bases unmatched. There are 15 residues in the CDR3. CDR1 SEHNR and CDR2 FQNEAQ come from the germline V gene (reference sequence). CDR3 sequence (DNA): TGTGCCAGCAGCTTTACAGGGGGCTCCCTAGAAAAACTGTTTTTT. It translates to CASSFTGGSLEKLFF. Full variable domain (rest looked up from reference TRBV7-9 and TRBJ1-4): DTGVSQNPRHKITKRGQNVTFRCDPISEHNRLYWYRQTLGQGPEFLTYFQNEAQLEKSRLLSDRFSAERPKGSFSTLEIQRTEQGDSAMYLCASSFTGGSLEKLFFGSGTQLSVL.

The V gene is TRBV2, the J gene TRBJ1-2; D possibly corresponds to TRBD1 (6 bases). This CDR3 contains 15 residues. V shed 8 bases and J shed 2 bases, with 18 bases lying between them. The germline V gene has CDR1 SNHLY and CDR2 FYNNEI. In DNA form, the CDR3 reads TGTGCCAGCTCACCACCGCGGGACAAAAACTATGGCTACACCTTC. This gives the protein CASSPPRDKNYGYTF.

The rearrangement links TRBV29-1 to TRBJ2-5, with 8 bases lining up with TRBD2. The CDR3 covers 15 residues. The germline V gene encodes CDR1 SQVTM and CDR2 ANQGSEA. Trimming removed 8 bases from V and 5 bases from J; junction bases left unmatched: 16. The CDR3 bases are TGCAGCTTGGGACCATCCGGGACTAGAGGCGAGACCCAGTACTTC. Its protein product is CSLGPSGTRGETQYF.

V gene TRBV2 combines with J gene TRBJ2-5; D gene uncertain. The CDR3 spans 13 residues. From germline, CDR1 is SNHLY and CDR2 FYNNEI. Trimming took off 6 bases at V and 2 bases at J, with 10 bases between the two ends. The CDR3 nucleotides read TGTGCCAGCAGGCCCCAAGGACAAGAGACCCAGTACTTC. The encoded protein is CASRPQGQETQYF. The full variable domain, completed using reference TRBV2 and TRBJ2-5, is EPEVTQTPSHQVTQMGQEVILRCVPISNHLYFYWYRQILGQKVEFLVSFYNNEISEKSEIFDDQFSVERPDGSNFTLKIRSTKLEDSAMYFCASRPQGQETQYFGPGTRLLVL.

In this sample, this clonotype turned up many times. The V gene is TRBV29-1, the J gene TRBJ1-3; D not certain. The CDR3 extends over 14 amino acids. V was cut by 4 bases and J by 1 base, with 11 bases left in between. The germline gives CDR1 SQVTM, CDR2 ANQGSEA. DNA of the CDR3: TGCAGCGTTGTATCCGAATCTTCTGGAAACACCATATATTTT. Residues: CSVVSESSGNTIYF. The full variable domain, rest sourced from reference TRBV29-1 and TRBJ1-3, is SAVISQKPSRDICQRGTSLTIQCQVDSQVTMMFWYRQQPGQSLTLIATANQGSEATYESGFVIDKFPISRPNLTFSTLTVSNMSPEDSSIYLCSVVSESSGNTIYFGEGSWLTVV.

The chain uses TRBV10-3 and TRBJ1-2, with 10 bases identical to TRBD1. Losses at the gene ends were 10 bases for V and 2 bases for J; bases not matched to a gene: 13. The CDR3 runs 16 residues. Germline-derived CDR1 and CDR2 are ENHRY and SYGVKD. The CDR3 region is CASRSSGDRGNYGYTF. CDR3 coding DNA: TGTGCCAGCAGATCCTCAGGGGACAGGGGAAACTATGGCTACACCTTC.

This clonotype was seen a single time. A read error may produce the germline difference seen at one junction end. The chain carries TRBV10-3 and TRBJ1-5; 7 bases fit TRBD1. The CDR3 contains 15 residues. Germline lookup yields CDR1 ENHRY and CDR2 SYGVKD. In DNA form, the CDR3 reads TGTGCCAGCAGTGTAACGACAGGGAGGAATCAGCACCAGCATTTT. Its translation: CASSVTTGRNQHQHF.

On this clonotype itself: At one end the junction does not follow the germline gene, possibly because of a read error. J is TRBJ2-7 and V is TRBV7-2; perhaps TRBD1 as D (6 bases). CDR1 SGHTA and CDR2 FQGNSA come from the germline V gene. The CDR3 covers 11 residues. The CDR3 reads CASSLGQARNF. DNA for the CDR3: TGTGCCAGCAGCTTAGGACAGGCTAGGAACTTC.